This T cell receptor beta chain is from a study of regulatory T cells in long-lasting Graves disease. Germline V lookup: CDR1 SGHTS, CDR2 YDEGEE. The CDR3 consists of 12 residues. Broader study findings: The TCR repertoire of persistent Graves' patients was less diverse than that of newly diagnosed ones.

Sequencing libraries for TCR beta were prepared with iRepertoire HTBI primers and Arm-PCR of CDR3 regions. Each CDR3 protein is one row after TCRdb ran MiXCR on the multiplex PCR reads. The repertoire holds more than 350,000 distinct CDR3 sequences, with about 15% as singletons. Comment on this clonotype: Its antigen is not known. At one boundary the junction diverges from the germline segment, which might be a read error.

The time point was: newly diagnosed GD, antithyroid drugs for less than 3 months. Researchers made the TCR library from RNA that was extracted from PBMCs. The sample was also linked to a second study, of T cells in Graves' hyperthyroidism and ophthalmopathy. That investigation notes: First-round RT-PCR of the TCR CDR3 relied on the HTBI primer set.

Specimen: peripheral blood mononuclear cells (PBMCs), collected at new diagnosis, from a patient treated with antithyroid drugs. The clonotype was recovered from a woman younger than 45 with Graves disease. The chain recombines TRBV5-8 with TRBJ1-2; possible D gene TRBD1, 5 bases. The CDR3 nucleotides read TGTGCCTGCAGCTTGGGGGGCTATGGCTACACCTTC. This gives the protein CACSLGGYGYTF.